Below, 30 T cell receptor beta chains from the same sample are listed, as sequenced in a study of identifying expanded T cells in peripheral blood. Only in-frame clones appear in the TCRdb table, and some are missing; sequencing was by immunoSEQ multiplex PCR. The sample has under 100,000 clones, 70% to 90% seen once. Sequenced sample: blood. These TCRs come from a person between 18 and 75 years old in good health.

The CDR3 loop reads CASSIQGTGELFF. Written as DNA, the CDR3 is TGTGCCAGCAGCATTCAGGGAACCGGGGAGCTGTTTTTT. The chain is built from TRBV11-2 and TRBJ2-2; a weak D match, TRBD1 (5 bases). The CDR3 has 13 residues. Trimming left V 5 bases short and J 5 bases short, with 9 bases between. Looked up from germline, CDR1 is SGHAT and CDR2 is FQNNGV. Looking up the rest from reference TRBV11-2 and TRBJ2-2 gives the full variable domain: EAGVAQSPRYKIIEKRQSVAFWCNPISGHATLYWYQQILGQGPKLLIQFQNNGVVDDSQLPKDRFSAERLKGVDSTLKIQPAKLEDSAVYLCASSIQGTGELFFGEGSRLTVL.

V is TRBV21-1 and J is TRBJ2-6; whether TRBD1, the table's D call, matches the DNA was not checked. TRBV21-1 is a listed pseudogene. The CDR3 extends over 20 amino acids. The CDR3 DNA reads TGTGCCAGCAGCAAAGGTCTTTGTGGACAGGGGGCTTATGGGGCCAACGTCCTGACTTTC. Its protein is CASSKGLCGQGAYGANVLTF.

This clone occurred once. J is TRBJ2-3 and V is TRBV9, with D hard to call. V dropped 4 bases and J dropped 1 base, with 10 bases sitting between them. This CDR3 comprises 14 residues. CDR1 SGDLS and CDR2 YYNGEE come from the germline V gene. The CDR3 DNA follows: TGTGCCAGCAGCCCGGAGCCCCGCACAGATACGCAGTATTTT. Translating it yields CASSPEPRTDTQYF.

This clone was seen just once. The chain has TRBV6-5 and TRBJ1-2; the D gene is possibly TRBD1 (6 bases). The CDR3 is made up of 13 amino acids. Germline CDR1 and CDR2: MNHEY and SVGAGI. Trimming cost V 4 bases and J 7 bases, with 13 bases left between them. This chain's CDR3 is CASSLSGVGGYTF. CDR3 DNA: TGTGCCAGCAGTTTGTCAGGGGTGGGTGGCTACACCTTC.

This clone has a single count. The chain joins TRBV11-3 to TRBJ1-2; TRBD1 aligns across 9 bases. The V gene end was trimmed by 1 base and the J gene end by 6 bases; junction bases not matched to a gene: 3. Germline CDR1 reads SGHNT; CDR2 reads YENEEA. The CDR3 consists of 14 residues. CDR3 nucleotides: TGTGCCAGCAGCTTAGGATGGACAGGGGATGGCTACACCTTC. Its translation is CASSLGWTGDGYTF.

The genes are TRBV11-2 and TRBJ2-2; unclear D gene. Germline lookup yields CDR1 SGHAT and CDR2 FQNNGV. The CDR3 spans 12 residues. Deletions cut 7 bases from V and 6 bases from J, with 9 bases between. In nucleotides, the CDR3 is TGTGCCAGCAATCGATGGGCCGGGGAGCTGTTTTTT. Amino acids: CASNRWAGELFF.

This clone was detected only a few times. This chain joins TRBV6-6 and TRBJ2-5; D is undetermined. The germline CDR1 and CDR2 sequences are MNHNY and SVGAGI (reference sequence). The CDR3 runs 10 residues. The V gene lost 7 bases and the J gene lost 4 bases, with 4 bases spanning the gap. DNA of the CDR3: TGTGCCAGCAAAGGAGAGACCCAGTACTTC. Encoded protein: CASKGETQYF.

The chain recombines TRBV11-3 with TRBJ1-6; D call uncertain. CDR1 and CDR2 from the germline V gene are SGHNT and YENEEA. Trimming left V 1 base short and J 1 base short, with 8 bases between. This CDR3 is built from 16 residues. The CDR3 DNA is TGTGCCAGCAGCTTAGCGAGCGGTTCCTATAATTCACCCCTCCACTTT. This gives the protein CASSLASGSYNSPLHF.

The chain has TRBV5-4 and TRBJ2-1, with D possibly called TRBD1 or TRBD2 (5 bases each). This CDR3 spans 14 amino acids. Trimming cost V 3 bases and J 9 bases, with 16 bases left between them. The germline V gene has CDR1 SGHNT and CDR2 YYREEE (reference sequence). CDR3 coding DNA: TGTGCCAGCAGCTCCGGGACCTACGGAGGTGAGCAGTTCTTC. Translating gives CASSSGTYGGEQFF.

This sequence joins TRBV5-1 and TRBJ2-3, with 11 positions matching TRBD2. The CDR3 is 15 amino acids. Germline trimming cut 3 bases from V and 6 bases from J; bases unmatched to any gene: 6. Germline assignment: CDR1 SGHRS and CDR2 YFSETQ. CDR3 in DNA: TGCGCCAGCAGCTCTAGCGGGGGGCTGTGGGATACGCAGTATTTT. Translating it yields CASSSSGGLWDTQYF.

This clone was picked up a small number of times. This rearrangement joins TRBV7-2 to TRBJ1-2; D is unresolved. The germline V and J ends were trimmed by 5 bases and 1 base, with 17 bases remaining between them. Per the germline V gene, CDR1 is SGHTA and CDR2 is FQGNSA. The CDR3 totals 16 residues. CDR3 bases: TGTGCCAGCAGCCCCCAATGGGGAGCGGATAACTATGGCTACACCTTC. Translating gives CASSPQWGADNYGYTF.

The V call is TRBV7-2, the J call TRBJ2-7, with 8 positions matching TRBD2. With 1 base clipped from V and 7 bases from J, the junction kept 6 bases outside the gene matches. The CDR3 is 14 amino acids. Germline V gives CDR1 SGHTA, CDR2 FQGNSA. The CDR3 nucleotides are TGTGCCAGCAGCTTAGGCGGGGGGAATGAAGAGCAGTACTTC. Translation gives CASSLGGGNEEQYF.

The V gene is TRBV6-5, the J gene TRBJ1-6; D gene unclear. The germline V and J ends were trimmed by 2 bases and 2 bases, with 10 bases remaining between them. The germline CDR1 and CDR2 sequences are MNHEY and SVGAGI. The CDR3 is 16 residues long. The chain's CDR3 is CASSYAQGPYNSPLHF. In DNA form, the CDR3 reads TGTGCCAGCAGTTACGCTCAAGGACCCTATAATTCACCCCTCCACTTT.

The chain combines TRBV10-3 with TRBJ2-5, with 15 bases lining up with TRBD2. Per the germline V gene, CDR1 is ENHRY and CDR2 is SYGVKD. The CDR3 has 17 amino acids. V shed 8 bases, J shed 2 bases, and the junction held 9 bases outside the gene matches. CDR3 sequence reads: CAISPGLAGGPQETQYF. Here the CDR3 DNA reads TGTGCCATCTCCCCCGGACTAGCGGGGGGGCCTCAAGAGACCCAGTACTTC.

This clone occurred a few times. J is TRBJ1-1 and V is TRBV5-4; 8 positions match TRBD1. The CDR3 spans 14 residues. Trimming cost V 5 bases and J 10 bases; bases outside gene matches: 13. Germline-derived CDR1 and CDR2 are SGHNT and YYREEE (reference sequence). The CDR3, as DNA: TGTGCCAGCAGTATTACGGGGACAGGCCATGGAGCTTTCTTT. This sequence encodes CASSITGTGHGAFF. Drawing the rest from reference TRBV5-4 and TRBJ1-1, the complete variable domain is ETGVTQSPTHLIKTRGQQVTLRCSSQSGHNTVSWYQQALGQGPQFIFQYYREEENGRGNFPPRFSGLQFPNYSSELNVNALELDDSALYLCASSITGTGHGAFFGQGTRLTVV.

This clone was recorded once. V usage is TRBV11-2 and J usage is TRBJ2-3, with D unclear. CDR3 size: 19 residues. Germline V CDR1 and CDR2: SGHAT, FQNNGV. V was shortened by 5 bases and J by 0 bases, with 24 bases between the two germline ends. CDR3 protein: CASSNPDPQRPPSTDTQYF. The CDR3 bases are TGTGCCAGCAGCAACCCAGACCCCCAGAGACCACCTAGCACAGATACGCAGTATTTT.

The sample holds a few counts of this clone. J is TRBJ1-5 and V is TRBV7-6; the D gene is possibly TRBD1 (6 bases). The CDR3 extends over 15 amino acids. The V end lost 5 bases, the J end lost 3 bases, and 14 bases lay between the germline ends. CDR1 is SGHVS and CDR2 is FNYEAQ in the germline V gene. The CDR3 is CASSASTGLNQPQHF. Here the CDR3 DNA reads TGTGCCAGCAGCGCCTCAACAGGGCTCAATCAGCCCCAGCATTTT.

The V and J genes are TRBV6-5 and TRBJ2-3; D possibly uses TRBD1 or TRBD2 (6 bases each). With 2 bases removed from V and 6 bases from J, the gap between germline ends came to 18 bases. This CDR3 has 16 amino acids. Germline V gene data show CDR1 as MNHEY and CDR2 as SVGAGI. The CDR3 sequence is CASSYDIGWGADTQYF. CDR3 DNA sequence: TGTGCCAGCAGTTACGATATAGGTTGGGGGGCGGATACGCAGTATTTT.

The chain carries TRBV6-1 and TRBJ1-2, with unresolved D. Germline CDR1 MNHNS, CDR2 SASEGT. The length of the CDR3 is 13 residues. Trimming cost V 0 bases and J 4 bases, with 6 bases left between them. This CDR3 is CASSEATSYGYTF. The CDR3 coding sequence is TGTGCCAGCAGTGAAGCGACCTCCTATGGCTACACCTTC.

The gene calls are TRBV6-5 and TRBJ2-5, with D possibly being TRBD1 (6 bases). This CDR3 contains 15 residues. Germline V gene sequence: CDR1 MNHEY, CDR2 SVGAGI. Trimming cost V 0 bases and J 4 bases, with 12 bases left between them. Here the CDR3 reads CASSYSLGRGETQYF. Written as DNA, the CDR3 is TGTGCCAGCAGTTACTCTTTGGGCAGGGGAGAGACCCAGTACTTC.

This clone has more than one count but fewer than ten. V is TRBV18 and J is TRBJ1-1; 9 nucleotides align to TRBD1. The germline V gene encodes CDR1 KGHSH and CDR2 LQKENI. J was trimmed by 6 bases and V by 5 bases; bases with no gene match: 4. The length of the CDR3 is 13 residues. The CDR3 region is CASSITGGAEAFF. The CDR3, as DNA: TGTGCCAGCTCAATTACAGGGGGCGCTGAAGCTTTCTTT.

CDR3 sequence: CASSLPPPGSEAFF. The CDR3 DNA sequence: TGTGCCAGCAGCTTACCCCCTCCGGGGTCTGAAGCTTTCTTT. The chain combines TRBV7-8 with TRBJ1-1; no definite D call. The length of the CDR3 is 14 residues. Per the germline V gene, CDR1 is SGHVS and CDR2 is FQNEAQ. The ends were cut back, 2 bases at V and 6 bases at J, with 13 bases in the middle.

The V gene is TRBV19, the J gene TRBJ2-2; D perhaps matches TRBD2 (5 bases). This CDR3 contains 15 residues. The ends were cut back, 8 bases at V and 5 bases at J, with 18 bases in the middle. Germline V CDR1 and CDR2: LNHDA, SQIVND (reference sequence). The CDR3 DNA reads TGTGCCAGTTTATCCCTTCCCCGGGGTACCGGGGAGCTGTTTTTT. As protein: CASLSLPRGTGELFF.

There are a few counts of this clone. The CDR3 region is CASSVPTGGGLNYGYTF. The CDR3 coding sequence is TGTGCCAGCAGTGTTCCAACAGGGGGCGGCCTTAACTATGGCTACACCTTC. The chain is built from TRBV2 and TRBJ1-2, with 9 bases lining up with TRBD1. Trimming removed 4 bases from V and 1 base from J; junction bases left unmatched: 10. The CDR3 totals 17 residues. CDR1 SNHLY and CDR2 FYNNEI come from the germline V gene.

The chain couples TRBV6-5 to TRBJ1-2; TRBD1 is a possible D gene (6 bases). V was clipped by 2 bases and J by 8 bases, with 12 bases between them. Germline-derived CDR1 and CDR2 are MNHEY and SVGAGI. This CDR3 spans 13 amino acids. CDR3 residues: CASSYAAGEGYTF. In nucleotides, the CDR3 is TGTGCCAGCAGTTACGCGGCAGGGGAAGGCTACACCTTC.

J is TRBJ2-5 and V is TRBV6-1; D gene ambiguous. This CDR3 region has 14 residues. The germline gives CDR1 MNHNS, CDR2 SASEGT. V dropped 0 bases and J dropped 4 bases, with 9 bases sitting between them. CDR3 sequence reads: CASSEAWRTETQYF. The CDR3 DNA sequence: TGTGCCAGCAGTGAAGCTTGGAGAACAGAGACCCAGTACTTC.

CDR3 in DNA: TGCGCCAGCAGCTTGGACCGACAGGGGATTTTAACTTTCTTT. Amino acid sequence: CASSLDRQGILTFF. The chain combines TRBV5-1 with TRBJ1-1, with TRBD1 matching 8 bases. The trim removed 0 bases at V and 12 bases at J, leaving 10 bases unmatched. The length of the CDR3 is 14 residues. Germline CDR1 reads SGHRS; CDR2 reads YFSETQ.

The chain has TRBV14 and TRBJ1-1, with D unclear. CDR1 and CDR2 from the germline V gene are SGHDN and FVKESK. The CDR3 extends over 13 amino acids. V gave up 1 base and J gave up 3 bases, with 6 bases separating them. The DNA for the CDR3 is TGTGCCAGCAGCCAAGCCCTTTACACTGAAGCTTTCTTT. Amino acids: CASSQALYTEAFF.

This clone has a single count. The chain is built from TRBV4-3 and TRBJ1-1, with unresolved D. The CDR3 is 14 amino acids. The V end was cut by 0 bases, the J end by 5 bases, with 10 bases between. Germline-derived CDR1 and CDR2 are LGHNA and YSLEER. The CDR3, as DNA: TGCGCCAGCAGCCAAGATCCTCTTGGAACTGAAGCTTTCTTT. Translated, it gives CASSQDPLGTEAFF.

This clone was recorded once. J is TRBJ1-3 and V is TRBV7-2, with D possibly TRBD1 on 5 matching bases. CDR1 and CDR2 from the germline V gene are SGHTA and FQGNSA. CDR3 size: 15 residues. Trimming stripped 1 base from V and 2 bases from J, with 9 bases between. The DNA of the CDR3 is TGTGCCAGCAGCTTAGTTGGGGGTGCTGGAAACACCATATATTTT. This encodes CASSLVGGAGNTIYF.